This T cell receptor beta chain is from a study of shared clonotypes between healthy human individuals. Study details: CD4 naive and memory got three plates each, CD8 naive two, CD8 memory one.

The CDR3 has 11 residues. Germline V lookup: CDR1 SGHAT, CDR2 FQNNGV. Between the trimmed V and J ends, which lost 7 bases and 2 bases, there was a span of 2 bases. TCRdb's table, derived via immunoSEQ multiplex PCR, lists solely in-frame clones and lacks some. The table shows some 240,000 clones, with 60% to 70% occurring only once. The chain uses TRBV11-2 and TRBJ2-2; D gene unclear. The TCR comes from a man aged 30-40 years in good health. The sample taken for sequencing was memory CD4+ T cells sorted from blood. Indicated subset: CD45RA-negative fraction. In DNA form, the CDR3 reads TGTGCCAGCACTAACACCGGGGAGCTGTTTTTT. Protein product: CASTNTGELFF.